This is a list of T cell receptor beta chains from one sample in a study of T cells in localized non-small cell lung cancer. Profiled with immunoSEQ multiplex PCR; TCRdb holds only in-frame clones, not every one. The repertoire holds 1,500 to 2,000 clones, with around a quarter as singletons. Sample: normal lung tissue next to the tumor, taken before any cancer treatment. The receptors were sampled from a male donor aged 60 or older with stage II lung adenocarcinoma. Both conserved end residues are trimmed from each CDR3. Size values are once, few and many counts, or a class for expanded clones, and some rows have none.

CDR3aa: SVHGGGGSNYGYT; v_gene: TRBV29-1; j_gene: TRBJ1-2; abundance: .
CDR3aa: ASSPKRTEAF; v_gene: TRBV6-8; j_gene: TRBJ1-1; abundance: .
CDR3aa: ASSQDAGETEAF; v_gene: TRBV23-1; j_gene: TRBJ1-1; abundance: .
CDR3aa: ASSHTTGWNTEAF; v_gene: TRBV14; j_gene: TRBJ1-1; abundance: few
CDR3aa: ASRMALGGTDTQY; v_gene: TRBV6-8; j_gene: TRBJ2-3; abundance: medium-sized
CDR3aa: ASSESRGWGELF; v_gene: TRBV25-1; j_gene: TRBJ2-2; abundance: .
CDR3aa: ASSRGISYEQY; v_gene: TRBV25-1; j_gene: TRBJ2-7; abundance: .
CDR3aa: ASSRQAPGNTIY; v_gene: TRBV11-3; j_gene: TRBJ1-3; abundance: .
CDR3aa: ASMGWASTYNEQF; v_gene: TRBV19; j_gene: TRBJ2-1; abundance: .
CDR3aa: ASSSDGNRYNEQF; v_gene: TRBV4-1; j_gene: TRBJ2-1; abundance: .
CDR3aa: ASSKVDSGNTIY; v_gene: TRBV19; j_gene: TRBJ1-3; abundance: few
CDR3aa: ASSPGQGIPTNEQF; v_gene: TRBV18; j_gene: TRBJ2-1; abundance: .
CDR3aa: ATSRDIERNIQY; v_gene: TRBV15; j_gene: TRBJ2-4; abundance: .
CDR3aa: ASSRREVDGYT; v_gene: TRBV16; j_gene: TRBJ1-2; abundance: .
CDR3aa: ASSVVQGFTDTQY; v_gene: TRBV9; j_gene: TRBJ2-3; abundance: .
CDR3aa: ASSFWTGGQY; v_gene: TRBV28; j_gene: TRBJ2-7; abundance: few